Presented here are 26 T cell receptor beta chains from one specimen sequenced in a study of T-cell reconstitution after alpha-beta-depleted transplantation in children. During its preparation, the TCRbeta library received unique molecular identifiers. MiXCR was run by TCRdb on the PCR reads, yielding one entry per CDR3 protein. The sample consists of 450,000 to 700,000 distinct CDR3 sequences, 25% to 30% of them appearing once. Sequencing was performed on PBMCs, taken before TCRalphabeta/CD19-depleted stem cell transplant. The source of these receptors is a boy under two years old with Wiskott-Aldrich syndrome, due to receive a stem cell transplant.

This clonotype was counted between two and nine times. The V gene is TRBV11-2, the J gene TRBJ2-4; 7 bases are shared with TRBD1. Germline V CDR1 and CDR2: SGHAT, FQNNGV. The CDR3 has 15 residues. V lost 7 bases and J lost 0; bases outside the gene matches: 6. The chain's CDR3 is CASNDRALAKNIQYF. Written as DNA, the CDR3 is TGTGCCAGCAACGACAGGGCCCTAGCCAAAAACATTCAGTACTTC. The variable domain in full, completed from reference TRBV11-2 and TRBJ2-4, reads EAGVAQSPRYKIIEKRQSVAFWCNPISGHATLYWYQQILGQGPKLLIQFQNNGVVDDSQLPKDRFSAERLKGVDSTLKIQPAKLEDSAVYLCASNDRALAKNIQYFGAGTRLSVL.

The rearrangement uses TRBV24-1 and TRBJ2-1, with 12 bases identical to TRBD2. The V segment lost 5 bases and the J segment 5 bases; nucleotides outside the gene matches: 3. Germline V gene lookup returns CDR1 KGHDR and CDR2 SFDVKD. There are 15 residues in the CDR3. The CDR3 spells CATSGRTSGNNEQFF. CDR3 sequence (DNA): TGTGCCACCAGTGGAAGGACTAGCGGGAACAATGAGCAGTTCTTC.

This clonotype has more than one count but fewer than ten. The CDR3: CSVERPRVNTEAFF. The CDR3 DNA is TGCAGCGTTGAACGACCGCGGGTGAACACTGAAGCTTTCTTT. J is TRBJ1-1 and V is TRBV29-1; D gene uncertain. The length of the CDR3 is 14 residues. Deletions cut 2 bases from V and 0 bases from J, with 10 bases between. CDR1 is SQVTM and CDR2 is ANQGSEA in the germline V gene.

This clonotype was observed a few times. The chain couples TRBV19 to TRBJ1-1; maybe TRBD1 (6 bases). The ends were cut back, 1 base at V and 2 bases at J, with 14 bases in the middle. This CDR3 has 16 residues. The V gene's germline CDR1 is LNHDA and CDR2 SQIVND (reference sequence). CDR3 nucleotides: TGTGCCAGTAGTATAGTACGGGCAGGGACAAACACTGAAGCTTTCTTT. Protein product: CASSIVRAGTNTEAFF.

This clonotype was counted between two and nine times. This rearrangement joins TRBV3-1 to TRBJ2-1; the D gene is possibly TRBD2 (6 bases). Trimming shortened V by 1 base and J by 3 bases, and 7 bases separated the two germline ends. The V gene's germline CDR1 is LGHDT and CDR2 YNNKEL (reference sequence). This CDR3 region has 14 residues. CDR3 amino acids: CASSQASVYNEQFF. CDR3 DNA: TGTGCCAGCAGCCAAGCTAGCGTCTACAATGAGCAGTTCTTC.

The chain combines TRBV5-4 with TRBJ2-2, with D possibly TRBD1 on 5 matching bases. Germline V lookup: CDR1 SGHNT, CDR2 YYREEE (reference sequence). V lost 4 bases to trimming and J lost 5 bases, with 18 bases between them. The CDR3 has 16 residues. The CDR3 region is CASSLPPGMGTGELFF. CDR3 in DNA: TGTGCCAGCAGCCTTCCCCCAGGGATGGGAACCGGGGAGCTGTTTTTT. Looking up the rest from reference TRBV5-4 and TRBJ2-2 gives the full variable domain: ETGVTQSPTHLIKTRGQQVTLRCSSQSGHNTVSWYQQALGQGPQFIFQYYREEENGRGNFPPRFSGLQFPNYSSELNVNALELDDSALYLCASSLPPGMGTGELFFGEGSRLTVL.

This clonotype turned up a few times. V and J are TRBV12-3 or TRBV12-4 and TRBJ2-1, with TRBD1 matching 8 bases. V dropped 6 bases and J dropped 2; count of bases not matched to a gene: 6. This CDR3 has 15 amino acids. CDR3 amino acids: CASRNRDRPYNEQFF. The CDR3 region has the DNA TGTGCCAGCAGGAACCGGGACAGGCCCTACAATGAGCAGTTCTTC.

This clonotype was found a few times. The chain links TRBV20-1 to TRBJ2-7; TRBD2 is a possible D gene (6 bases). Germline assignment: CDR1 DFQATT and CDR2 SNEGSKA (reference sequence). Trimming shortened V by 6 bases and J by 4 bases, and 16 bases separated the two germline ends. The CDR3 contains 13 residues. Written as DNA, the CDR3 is TGCAGTGCCACGCCGGGGGATGGATACGAGCAGTACTTC. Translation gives CSATPGDGYEQYF.

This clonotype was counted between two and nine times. CDR3 protein: CASSQGEPADIANYGYTF. CDR3 nucleotides: TGTGCCAGCAGCCAGGGCGAGCCCGCGGACATAGCTAACTATGGCTACACCTTC. The chain couples TRBV4-2 to TRBJ1-2; maybe TRBD1 (5 bases). Per the germline V gene, CDR1 is LGHNA and CDR2 is YNFKEQ. This CDR3 is built from 18 residues. Deletions cut 3 bases from V and 0 bases from J, with 20 bases between.

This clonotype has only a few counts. The CDR3 reads CASSYGRGTGELFF. CDR3 nucleotides: TGTGCCAGCAGTTATGGACGGGGGACCGGGGAGCTGTTTTTT. This chain links TRBV12-3 or TRBV12-4 with TRBJ2-2, with D possibly TRBD2 on 6 matching bases. The CDR3 has 14 residues. The V and J ends lost 4 bases and 5 bases respectively, with 11 bases between them.

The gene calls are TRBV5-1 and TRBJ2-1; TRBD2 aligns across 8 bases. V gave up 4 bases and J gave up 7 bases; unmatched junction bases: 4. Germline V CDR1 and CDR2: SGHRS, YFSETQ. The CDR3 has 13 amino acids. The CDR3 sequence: CASSPGTRNEQFF. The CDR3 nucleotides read TGCGCCAGCAGCCCCGGGACTAGAAATGAGCAGTTCTTC.

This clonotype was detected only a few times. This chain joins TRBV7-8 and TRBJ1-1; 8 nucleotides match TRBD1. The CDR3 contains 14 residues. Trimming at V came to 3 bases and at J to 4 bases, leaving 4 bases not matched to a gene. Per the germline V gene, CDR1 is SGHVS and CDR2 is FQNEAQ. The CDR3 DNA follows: TGTGCCAGCAGCTTGGGCAGGGGGCCCACTGAAGCTTTCTTT. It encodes CASSLGRGPTEAFF.

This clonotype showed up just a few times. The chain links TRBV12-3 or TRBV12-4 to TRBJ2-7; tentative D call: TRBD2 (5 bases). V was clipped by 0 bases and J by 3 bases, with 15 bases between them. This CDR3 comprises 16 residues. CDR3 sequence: CASSLAPLRGYYEQYF. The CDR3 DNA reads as TGTGCCAGCAGTTTAGCGCCCCTCAGAGGGTACTACGAGCAGTACTTC.

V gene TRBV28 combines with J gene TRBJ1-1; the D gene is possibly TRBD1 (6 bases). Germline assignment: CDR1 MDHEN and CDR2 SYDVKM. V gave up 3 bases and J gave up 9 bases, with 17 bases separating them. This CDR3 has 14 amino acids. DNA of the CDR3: TGTGCCAGCAGTTTCCAACGGGACAACATAAAAGCTTTCTTT. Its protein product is CASSFQRDNIKAFF.

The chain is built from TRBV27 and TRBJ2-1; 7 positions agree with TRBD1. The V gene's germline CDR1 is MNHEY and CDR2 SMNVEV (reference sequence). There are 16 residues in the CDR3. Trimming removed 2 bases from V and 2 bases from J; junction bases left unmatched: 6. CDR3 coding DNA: TGTGCCAGCAGTTTAAGGGGGACAGTCCCCTACAATGAGCAGTTCTTC. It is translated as CASSLRGTVPYNEQFF.

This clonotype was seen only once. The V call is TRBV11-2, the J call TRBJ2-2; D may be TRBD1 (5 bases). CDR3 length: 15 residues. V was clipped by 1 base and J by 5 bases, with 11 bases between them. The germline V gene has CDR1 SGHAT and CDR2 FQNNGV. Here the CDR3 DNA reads TGTGCCAGCAGCTTAGTGTCAGGGTTGACCGGGGAGCTGTTTTTT. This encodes CASSLVSGLTGELFF.

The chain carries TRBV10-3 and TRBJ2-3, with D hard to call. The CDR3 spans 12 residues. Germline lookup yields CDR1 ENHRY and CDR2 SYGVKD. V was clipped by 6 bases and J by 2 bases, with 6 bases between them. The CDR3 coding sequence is TGTGCCATCAGCCCCGTCACAGATACGCAGTATTTT. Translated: CAISPVTDTQYF.

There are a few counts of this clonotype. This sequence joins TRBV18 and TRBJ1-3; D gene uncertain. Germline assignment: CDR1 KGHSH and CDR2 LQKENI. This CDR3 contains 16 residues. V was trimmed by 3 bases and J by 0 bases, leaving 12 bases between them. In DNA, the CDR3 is TGTGCCAGCTCACCTCGTGACAAGCCCTCTGGAAACACCATATATTTT. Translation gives CASSPRDKPSGNTIYF.

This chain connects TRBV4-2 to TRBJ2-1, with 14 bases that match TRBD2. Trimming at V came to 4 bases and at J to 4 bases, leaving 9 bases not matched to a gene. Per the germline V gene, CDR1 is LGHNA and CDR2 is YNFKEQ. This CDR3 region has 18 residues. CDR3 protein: CASSPGTSGRSFYNEQFF. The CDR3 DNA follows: TGTGCCAGCAGCCCGGGGACTAGCGGGAGATCTTTTTACAATGAGCAGTTCTTC.

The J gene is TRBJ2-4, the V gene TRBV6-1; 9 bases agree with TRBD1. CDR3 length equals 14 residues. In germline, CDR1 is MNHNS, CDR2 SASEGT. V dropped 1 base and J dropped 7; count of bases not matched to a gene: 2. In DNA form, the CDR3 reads TGTGCCAGCAGTGAAGGTGGGACAGGGAACATTCAGTACTTC. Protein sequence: CASSEGGTGNIQYF.

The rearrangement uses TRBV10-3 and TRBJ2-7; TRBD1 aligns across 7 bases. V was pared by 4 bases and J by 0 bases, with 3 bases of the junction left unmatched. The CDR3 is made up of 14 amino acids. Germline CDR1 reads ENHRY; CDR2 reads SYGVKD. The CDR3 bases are TGTGCCATCAGTGCGGACAGGAACTCCTACGAGCAGTACTTC. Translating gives CAISADRNSYEQYF.

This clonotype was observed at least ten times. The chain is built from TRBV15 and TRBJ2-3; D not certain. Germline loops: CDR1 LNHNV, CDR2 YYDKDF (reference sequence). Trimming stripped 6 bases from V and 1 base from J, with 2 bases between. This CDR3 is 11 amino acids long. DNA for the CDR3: TGTGCCACCAGGCGCACAGATACGCAGTATTTT. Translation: CATRRTDTQYF. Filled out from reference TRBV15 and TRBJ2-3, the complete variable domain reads DAMVIQNPRYQVTQFGKPVTLSCSQTLNHNVMYWYQQKSSQAPKLLFHYYDKDFNNEADTPDNFQSRRPNTSFCFLDIRSPGLGDTAMYLCATRRTDTQYFGPGTRLTVL.

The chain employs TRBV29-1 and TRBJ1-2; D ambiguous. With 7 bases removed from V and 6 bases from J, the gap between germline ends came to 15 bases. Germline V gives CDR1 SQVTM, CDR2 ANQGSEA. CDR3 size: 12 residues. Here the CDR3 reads CSAPGREDGYTF. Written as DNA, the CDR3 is TGCAGCGCCCCCGGACGGGAGGATGGCTACACCTTC.

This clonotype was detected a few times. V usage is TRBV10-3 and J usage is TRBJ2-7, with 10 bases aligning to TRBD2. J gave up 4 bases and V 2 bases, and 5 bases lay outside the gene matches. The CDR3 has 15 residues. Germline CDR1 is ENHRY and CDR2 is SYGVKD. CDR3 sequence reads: CAISERFSGRYEQYF. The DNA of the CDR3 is TGTGCCATCAGTGAGAGGTTTAGCGGGAGGTACGAGCAGTACTTC.

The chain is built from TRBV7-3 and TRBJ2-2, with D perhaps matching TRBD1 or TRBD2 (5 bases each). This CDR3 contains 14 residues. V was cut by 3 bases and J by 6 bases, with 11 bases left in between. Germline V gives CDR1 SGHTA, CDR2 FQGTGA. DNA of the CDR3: TGTGCCAGCAGCTTTAATATGGGGGCCGGGGAGCTGTTTTTT. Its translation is CASSFNMGAGELFF.

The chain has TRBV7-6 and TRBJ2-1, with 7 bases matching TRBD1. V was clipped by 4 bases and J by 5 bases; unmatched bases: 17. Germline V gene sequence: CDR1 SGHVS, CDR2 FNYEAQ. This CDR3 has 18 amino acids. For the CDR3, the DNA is TGTGCCAGCAGCTACAGTAGGGGGACAGTAACAAGGCACAATGAGCAGTTCTTC. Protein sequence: CASSYSRGTVTRHNEQFF.